Sequencing of this TCR beta chain was carried out in a study of shared clonotypes between healthy human individuals. Study outcomes and limitations: Sharing across four donors was highest in naive CD4 (approximately 5%) and lowest in memory CD8 (roughly 0.4%). Donor scarcity curtailed the genetic and exposure-history diversity represented herein.

The naive CD8 fraction comprised CD45RO-negative cells positively selected for CCR7 and excluded terminally differentiated effector memory CD45RA+ cells. Details on this clone: Its target is unknown.

Germline lookup yields CDR1 SGDLS and CDR2 YYNGEE. With V trimmed by 1 base and J by 6 bases, 7 bases remained unmatched. The CDR3 covers 15 residues. Assay used: immunoSEQ multiplex PCR; TCRdb lists only in-frame clones, some missing. The sample holds millions of clones, about 94% seen once. This TCR came from a man in his late teens or twenties in good health. The sequenced sample was naive CD8+ T cells sorted from blood. The genes are TRBV9 and TRBJ2-1; 7 nucleotides line up with TRBD2. The CDR3 DNA is TGTGCCAGCAGCGTATGGTCTAGCGGTACCAATGAGCAGTTCTTC. Translated: CASSVWSSGTNEQFF.